Following are 9 T cell receptor beta chains from one sample sequenced in a study of CD8+ T cells in alopecia areata. RNA was isolated and reverse transcribed to cDNA, the sequencing template. Sequenced by immunoSEQ multiplex PCR; TCRdb stores in-frame clones only, minus some. Of about 250,000 clones in the sample, roughly 69% are singletons; the top ten hold approximately 1.2%. The material sequenced was CD4+ T cells sorted from blood, taken at week 0. The receptor set was obtained from a human donor with alopecia areata.

This clone was found a few times. The chain employs TRBV7-2 and TRBJ2-4; D not resolved. Germline V gene data show CDR1 as SGHTA and CDR2 as FQGNSA. Trimming removed 0 bases at V and 2 bases at J, with 8 bases between. The CDR3 runs 15 residues. This chain's CDR3 is CASSLARVPKNIQYF. CDR3 coding DNA: TGTGCCAGCAGCTTAGCCCGGGTCCCCAAAAACATTCAGTACTTC.

This clone has only one observation. The chain uses TRBV7-9 and TRBJ2-1; D uncertain. This CDR3 contains 13 residues. The germline CDR1 and CDR2 sequences are SEHNR and FQNEAQ (reference sequence). The germline V and J ends were trimmed by 1 base and 5 bases, with 6 bases remaining between them. CDR3 DNA: TGTGCCAGCAGCTTAGGGCAGCACAATGAGCAGTTCTTC. It yields the protein CASSLGQHNEQFF. The full variable domain, its missing parts supplied by reference TRBV7-9 and TRBJ2-1, is DTGVSQNPRHKITKRGQNVTFRCDPISEHNRLYWYRQTLGQGPEFLTYFQNEAQLEKSRLLSDRFSAERPKGSFSTLEIQRTEQGDSAMYLCASSLGQHNEQFFGPGTRLTVL.

This clone occurred a few times. The CDR3 nucleotides are TGTGCCAGCAGCCCATCCATGTCAGGGGCTAATGAAAAACTGTTTTTT. Translating it yields CASSPSMSGANEKLFF. This chain links TRBV9 with TRBJ1-4; the D gene is possibly TRBD1 (6 bases). Per the germline V gene, CDR1 is SGDLS and CDR2 is YYNGEE. V lost 4 bases and J lost 3, with 16 bases in between. This CDR3 has 16 amino acids.

The J gene is TRBJ2-2, the V gene TRBV11-1; the D is unclear. V lost 4 bases and J 7 bases, leaving 4 bases between the germline ends. This CDR3 region has 11 residues. Germline CDR1 SGHAT, CDR2 FQDESV (reference sequence). CDR3 nucleotide sequence: TGTGCCAGCAGCTACGGCGGGGAGCTGTTTTTT. It is translated as CASSYGGELFF.

The gene calls are TRBV6-5 and TRBJ2-5; TRBD2 is a possible D gene (5 bases). The ends were cut back, 0 bases at V and 0 bases at J, with 11 bases in the middle. This CDR3 spans 16 amino acids. Germline assignment: CDR1 MNHEY and CDR2 SVGAGI. The CDR3 reads CASSYSGRAYQETQYF. Written as DNA, the CDR3 is TGTGCCAGCAGTTACTCAGGGCGGGCCTACCAAGAGACCCAGTACTTC.

This chain uses TRBV18 with TRBJ1-5; 7 bases match TRBD1. The junction had 7 bases not matched to a gene; V was cut back by 2 bases and J by 9 bases. Germline V gene lookup returns CDR1 KGHSH and CDR2 LQKENI. The CDR3 runs 14 residues. CDR3 in amino acids: CASSPGRGGTPQHF. In nucleotides, the CDR3 is TGTGCCAGCTCACCAGGCAGGGGGGGAACGCCCCAGCATTTT.

The chain uses TRBV4-2 and TRBJ1-6, with TRBD1 matching over 12 bases. From germline, CDR1 is LGHNA and CDR2 YNFKEQ. V trimming: 3 bases; J trimming: 9 bases; junction bases outside the gene matches: 9. The CDR3 contains 17 residues. The chain's CDR3 is CASSHPGTGGRSSPLHF. In DNA form, the CDR3 reads TGTGCCAGCAGCCATCCCGGGACAGGGGGCCGTAGTTCACCCCTCCACTTT.

The chain couples TRBV7-2 to TRBJ2-3; tentative D call: TRBD2 (5 bases). The length of the CDR3 is 13 residues. Germline loops: CDR1 SGHTA, CDR2 FQGNSA. Trimming cost V 5 bases and J 7 bases, with 13 bases left between them. CDR3 residues: CASSGRLRNTQYF. The CDR3, as DNA: TGTGCCAGCAGCGGGCGACTAAGAAATACGCAGTATTTT.

As to this clone: The same CDR3 can be traced to other DNA sequences in this sample. The chain has TRBV27 and TRBJ1-1, with TRBD1 matching over 11 bases. The V segment lost 4 bases and the J segment 5 bases; nucleotides outside the gene matches: 3. Germline V lookup: CDR1 MNHEY, CDR2 SMNVEV (reference sequence). CDR3 size: 14 residues. CDR3 in DNA: TGTGCCAGCAGTTGGGGGACAGGGGGAACTGAAGCTTTCTTT. Its translation is CASSWGTGGTEAFF.